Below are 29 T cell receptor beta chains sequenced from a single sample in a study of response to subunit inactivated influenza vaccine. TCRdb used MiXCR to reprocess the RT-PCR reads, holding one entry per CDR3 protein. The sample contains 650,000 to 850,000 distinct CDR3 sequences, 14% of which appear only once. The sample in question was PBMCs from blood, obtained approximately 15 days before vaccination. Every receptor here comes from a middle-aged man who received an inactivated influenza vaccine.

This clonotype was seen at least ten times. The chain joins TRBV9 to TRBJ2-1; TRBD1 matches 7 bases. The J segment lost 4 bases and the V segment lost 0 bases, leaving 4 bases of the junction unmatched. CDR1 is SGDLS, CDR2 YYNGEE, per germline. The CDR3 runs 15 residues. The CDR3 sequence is CASSVGGGTYNEQFF. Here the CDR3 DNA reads TGTGCCAGCAGCGTAGGAGGGGGCACATACAATGAGCAGTTCTTC. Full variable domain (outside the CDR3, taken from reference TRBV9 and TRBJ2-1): DSGVTQTPKHLITATGQRVTLRCSPRSGDLSVYWYQQSLDQGLQFLIQYYNGEERAKGNILERFSAQQFPDLHSELNLSSLELGDSALYFCASSVGGGTYNEQFFGPGTRLTVL.

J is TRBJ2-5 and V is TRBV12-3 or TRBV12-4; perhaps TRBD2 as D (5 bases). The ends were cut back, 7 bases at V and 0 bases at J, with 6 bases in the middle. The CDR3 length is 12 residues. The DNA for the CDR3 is TGTGCCAGCAAGACTAACCAAGAGACCCAGTACTTC. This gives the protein CASKTNQETQYF.

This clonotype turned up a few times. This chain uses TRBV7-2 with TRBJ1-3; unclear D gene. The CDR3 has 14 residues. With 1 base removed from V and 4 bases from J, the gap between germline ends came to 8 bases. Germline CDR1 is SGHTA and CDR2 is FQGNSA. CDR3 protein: CASSLVAVGNTIYF. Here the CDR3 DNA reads TGTGCCAGCAGCTTAGTGGCGGTGGGAAACACCATATATTTT.

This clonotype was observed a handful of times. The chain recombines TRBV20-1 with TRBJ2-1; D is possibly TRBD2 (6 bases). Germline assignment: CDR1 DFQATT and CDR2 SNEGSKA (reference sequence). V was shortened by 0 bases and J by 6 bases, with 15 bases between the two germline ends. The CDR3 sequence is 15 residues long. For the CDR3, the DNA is TGCAGTGCTAGAGATGCCGGGGCGCGGGGCAATGAGCAGTTCTTC. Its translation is CSARDAGARGNEQFF.

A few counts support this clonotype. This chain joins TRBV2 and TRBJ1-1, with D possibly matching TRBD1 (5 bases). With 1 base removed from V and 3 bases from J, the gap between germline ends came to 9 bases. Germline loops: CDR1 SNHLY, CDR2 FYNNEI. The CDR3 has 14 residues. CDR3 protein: CASSEEGKDTEAFF. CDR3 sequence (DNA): TGTGCCAGCAGTGAAGAGGGGAAGGACACTGAAGCTTTCTTT. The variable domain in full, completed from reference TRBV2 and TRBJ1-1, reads EPEVTQTPSHQVTQMGQEVILRCVPISNHLYFYWYRQILGQKVEFLVSFYNNEISEKSEIFDDQFSVERPDGSNFTLKIRSTKLEDSAMYFCASSEEGKDTEAFFGQGTRLTVV.

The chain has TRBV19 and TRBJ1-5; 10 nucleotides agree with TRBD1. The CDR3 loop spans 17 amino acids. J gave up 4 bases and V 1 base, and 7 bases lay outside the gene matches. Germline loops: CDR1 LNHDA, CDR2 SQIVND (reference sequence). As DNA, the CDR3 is TGTGCCAGTAGTATAGGCCCCTGGACAGGGGGAAATCAGCCCCAGCATTTT. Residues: CASSIGPWTGGNQPQHF.

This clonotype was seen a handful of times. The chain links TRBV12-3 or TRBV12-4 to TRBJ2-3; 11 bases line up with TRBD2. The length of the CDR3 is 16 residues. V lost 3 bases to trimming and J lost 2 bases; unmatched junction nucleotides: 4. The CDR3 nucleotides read TGTGCCAGCAGTTTCACTAGCGGGGGACTCACAGATACGCAGTATTTT. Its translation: CASSFTSGGLTDTQYF.

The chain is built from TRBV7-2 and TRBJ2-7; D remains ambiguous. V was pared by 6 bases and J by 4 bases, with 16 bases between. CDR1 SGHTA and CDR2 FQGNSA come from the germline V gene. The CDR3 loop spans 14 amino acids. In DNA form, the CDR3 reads TGTGCCAGCAGTAGGGCCGAGATCGGTTACGAGCAGTACTTC. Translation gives CASSRAEIGYEQYF.

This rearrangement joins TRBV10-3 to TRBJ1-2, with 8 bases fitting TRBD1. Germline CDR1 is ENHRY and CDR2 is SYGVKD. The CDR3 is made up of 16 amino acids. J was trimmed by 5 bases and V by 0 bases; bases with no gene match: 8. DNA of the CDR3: TGTGCCATCAGTGAGTCGGCAGGGGGCGGAAATTATGGCTACACCTTC. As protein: CAISESAGGGNYGYTF.

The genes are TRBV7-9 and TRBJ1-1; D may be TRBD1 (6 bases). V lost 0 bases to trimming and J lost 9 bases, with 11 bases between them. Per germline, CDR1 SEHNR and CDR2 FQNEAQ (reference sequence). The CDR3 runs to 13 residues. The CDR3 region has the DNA TGTGCCAGCAGCTTAGCTAGGACAGCCAAAGCTTTCTTT. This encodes CASSLARTAKAFF.

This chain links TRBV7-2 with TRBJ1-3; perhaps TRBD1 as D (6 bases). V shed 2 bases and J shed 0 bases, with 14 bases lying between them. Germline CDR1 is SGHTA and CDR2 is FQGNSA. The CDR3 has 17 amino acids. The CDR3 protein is CASSLLEGGLSGNTIYF. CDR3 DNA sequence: TGTGCCAGCAGCTTACTCGAGGGGGGCCTCTCTGGAAACACCATATATTTT.

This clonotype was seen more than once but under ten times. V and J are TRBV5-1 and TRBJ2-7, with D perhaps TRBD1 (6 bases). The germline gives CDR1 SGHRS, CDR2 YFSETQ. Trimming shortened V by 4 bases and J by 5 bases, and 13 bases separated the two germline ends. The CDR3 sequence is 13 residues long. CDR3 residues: CASSPIGGNEQYF. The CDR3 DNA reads TGCGCCAGCAGCCCAATAGGGGGTAACGAGCAGTACTTC.

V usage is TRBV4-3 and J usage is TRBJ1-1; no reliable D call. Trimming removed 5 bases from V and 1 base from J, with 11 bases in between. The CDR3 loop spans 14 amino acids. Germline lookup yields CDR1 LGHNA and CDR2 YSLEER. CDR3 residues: CASSKSRRNTEAFF. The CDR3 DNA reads TGCGCCAGCAGCAAAAGCAGGAGGAACACTGAAGCTTTCTTT.

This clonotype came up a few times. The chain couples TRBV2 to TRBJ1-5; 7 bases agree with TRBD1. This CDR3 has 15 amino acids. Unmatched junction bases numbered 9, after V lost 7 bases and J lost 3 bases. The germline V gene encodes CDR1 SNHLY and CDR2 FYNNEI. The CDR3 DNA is TGTGCCAGCACCACCGACAGGGCGTACAATCAGCCCCAGCATTTT. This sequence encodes CASTTDRAYNQPQHF.

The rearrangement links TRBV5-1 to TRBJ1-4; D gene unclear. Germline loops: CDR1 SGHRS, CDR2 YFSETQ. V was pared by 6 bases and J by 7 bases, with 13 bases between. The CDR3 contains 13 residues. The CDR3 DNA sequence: TGCGCCAGCACTTCGGGTCGGGGTGAAAAACTGTTTTTT. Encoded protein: CASTSGRGEKLFF.

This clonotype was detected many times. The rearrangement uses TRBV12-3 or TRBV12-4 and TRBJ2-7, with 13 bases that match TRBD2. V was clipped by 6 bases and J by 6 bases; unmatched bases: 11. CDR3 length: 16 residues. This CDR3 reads CASSLGGLAGVGEQYF. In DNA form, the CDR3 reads TGTGCCAGCAGCCTCGGCGGACTAGCGGGAGTTGGCGAGCAGTACTTC.

Here the CDR3 DNA reads TGCAGCGTTGAAGGCCCGGGACAGGGATCCTTCATTCAGTACTTC. Its translation: CSVEGPGQGSFIQYF. The genes are TRBV29-1 and TRBJ2-4, with 9 bases fitting TRBD1. CDR3 size: 15 residues. Germline V gives CDR1 SQVTM, CDR2 ANQGSEA. V was clipped by 1 base and J by 9 bases; unmatched bases: 10.

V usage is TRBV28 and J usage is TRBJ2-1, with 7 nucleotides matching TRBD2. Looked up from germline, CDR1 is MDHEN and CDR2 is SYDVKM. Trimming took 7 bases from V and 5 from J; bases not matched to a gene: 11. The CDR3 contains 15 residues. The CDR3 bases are TGTGCCAGCACTCTGGGGAGACTAGCTCACAATGAGCAGTTCTTC. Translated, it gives CASTLGRLAHNEQFF.

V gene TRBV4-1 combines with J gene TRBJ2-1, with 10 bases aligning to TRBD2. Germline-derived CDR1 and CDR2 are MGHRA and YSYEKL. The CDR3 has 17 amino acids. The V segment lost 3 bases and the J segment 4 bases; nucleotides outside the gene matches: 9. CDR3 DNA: TGCGCCAGCAGCCACTCACCTAGCGGGAGTGCTTACAATGAGCAGTTCTTC. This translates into CASSHSPSGSAYNEQFF.

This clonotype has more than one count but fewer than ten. CDR3 DNA: TGTGCCAGCAGAGCGGGACAGAGCTCCTACAATGAGCAGTTCTTC. Its protein is CASRAGQSSYNEQFF. V is TRBV6-1 and J is TRBJ2-1, with D possibly called TRBD1 or TRBD2 (7 bases each). The CDR3 runs 15 residues. The germline V and J ends were trimmed by 6 bases and 0 bases, with 12 bases remaining between them. From germline, CDR1 is MNHNS and CDR2 SASEGT.

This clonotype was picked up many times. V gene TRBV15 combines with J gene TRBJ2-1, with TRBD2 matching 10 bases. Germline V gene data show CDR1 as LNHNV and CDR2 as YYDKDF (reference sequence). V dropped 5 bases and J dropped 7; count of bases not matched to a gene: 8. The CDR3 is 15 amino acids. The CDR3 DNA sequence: TGTGCCACCAGCCGGGCTAGCGGGGGAGGGAATGAGCAGTTCTTC. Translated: CATSRASGGGNEQFF.

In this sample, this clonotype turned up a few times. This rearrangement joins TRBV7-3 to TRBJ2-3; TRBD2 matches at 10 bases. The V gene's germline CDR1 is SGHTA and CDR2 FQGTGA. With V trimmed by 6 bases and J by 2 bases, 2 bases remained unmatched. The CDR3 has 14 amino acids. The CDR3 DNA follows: TGTGCCAGCAGACTAGCGGGACACACAGATACGCAGTATTTT. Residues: CASRLAGHTDTQYF. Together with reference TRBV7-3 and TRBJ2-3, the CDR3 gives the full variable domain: GAGVSQTPSNKVTEKGKYVELRCDPISGHTALYWYRQSLGQGPEFLIYFQGTGAADDSGLPNDRFFAVRPEGSVSTLKIQRTERGDSAVYLCASRLAGHTDTQYFGPGTRLTVL.

CDR3: CASSKTGLGSEAFF. The CDR3 DNA reads as TGTGCCAGCAGCAAAACAGGGTTGGGGAGTGAAGCTTTCTTT. The chain carries TRBV12-3 or TRBV12-4 and TRBJ1-1, with D maybe TRBD1 (6 bases). Trimming removed 6 bases from V and 7 bases from J, with 18 bases in between. This CDR3 is built from 14 residues.

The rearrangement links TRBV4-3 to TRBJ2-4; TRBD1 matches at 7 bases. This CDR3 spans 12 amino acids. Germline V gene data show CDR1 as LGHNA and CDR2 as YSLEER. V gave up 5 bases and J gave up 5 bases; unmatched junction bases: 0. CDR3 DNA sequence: TGCGCCAGCAGCGACAGGGAAAACATTCAGTACTTC. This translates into CASSDRENIQYF.

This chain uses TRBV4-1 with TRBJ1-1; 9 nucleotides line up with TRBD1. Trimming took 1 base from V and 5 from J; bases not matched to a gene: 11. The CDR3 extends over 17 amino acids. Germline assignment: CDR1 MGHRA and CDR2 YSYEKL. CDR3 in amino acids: CASSQAITGGMWTEAFF. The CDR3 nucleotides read TGCGCCAGCAGCCAAGCGATAACAGGGGGCATGTGGACTGAAGCTTTCTTT.

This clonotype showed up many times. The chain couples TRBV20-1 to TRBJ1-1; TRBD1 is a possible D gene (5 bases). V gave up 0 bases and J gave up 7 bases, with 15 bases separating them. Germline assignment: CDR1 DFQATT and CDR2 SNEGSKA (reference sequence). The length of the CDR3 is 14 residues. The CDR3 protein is CSAREPQVSLEAFF. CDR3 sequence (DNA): TGCAGTGCTAGAGAGCCACAGGTATCACTTGAAGCTTTCTTT.

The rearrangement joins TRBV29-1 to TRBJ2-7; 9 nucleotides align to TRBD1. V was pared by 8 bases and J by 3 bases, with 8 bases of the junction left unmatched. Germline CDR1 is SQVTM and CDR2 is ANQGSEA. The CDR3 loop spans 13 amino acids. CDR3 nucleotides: TGCAGCACCGGGGGGACAGGGATCTACGAGCAGTACTTC. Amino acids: CSTGGTGIYEQYF.

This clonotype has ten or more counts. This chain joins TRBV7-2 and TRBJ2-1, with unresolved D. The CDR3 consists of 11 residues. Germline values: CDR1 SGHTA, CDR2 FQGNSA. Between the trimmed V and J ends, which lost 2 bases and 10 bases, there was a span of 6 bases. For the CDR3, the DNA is TGTGCCAGCAGCTTATACTGGGAGCAGTTCTTC. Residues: CASSLYWEQFF. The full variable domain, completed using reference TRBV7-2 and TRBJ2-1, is GAGVSQSPSNKVTEKGKDVELRCDPISGHTALYWYRQSLGQGLEFLIYFQGNSAPDKSGLPSDRFSAERTGGSVSTLTIQRTQQEDSAVYLCASSLYWEQFFGPGTRLTVL.

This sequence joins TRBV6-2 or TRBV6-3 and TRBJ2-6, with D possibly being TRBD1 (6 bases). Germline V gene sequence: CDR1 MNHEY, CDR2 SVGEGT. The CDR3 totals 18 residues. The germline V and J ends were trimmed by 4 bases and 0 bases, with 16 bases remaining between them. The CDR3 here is CASSSGQSRSSGANVLTF. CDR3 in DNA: TGTGCCAGCAGTTCCGGACAGTCACGGTCCTCTGGGGCCAACGTCCTGACTTTC.